This TCR beta chain was observed in a study of blood T cell repertoires in COVID-19. This table comes from immunoSEQ multiplex PCR, and its TCRdb copy is limited to in-frame clones, with some not included. The sample has roughly 130,000 clones, roughly 80% seen once. The ends were cut back, 0 bases at V and 12 bases at J, with 18 bases in the middle. This CDR3 comprises 14 residues. V is TRBV23-1 and J is TRBJ2-7, with a tentative D call TRBD2 (5 bases). TRBV23-1 is classed as an ORF, of uncertain function. The clonotype originates from a man aged 70-80 years with acute or convalescent COVID-19. The specimen was peripheral blood. The CDR3 sequence is CASSQSPKEEARYF. The DNA for the CDR3 is TGCGCCAGCAGTCAATCTCCGAAGGAGGAAGCTCGGTACTTC.